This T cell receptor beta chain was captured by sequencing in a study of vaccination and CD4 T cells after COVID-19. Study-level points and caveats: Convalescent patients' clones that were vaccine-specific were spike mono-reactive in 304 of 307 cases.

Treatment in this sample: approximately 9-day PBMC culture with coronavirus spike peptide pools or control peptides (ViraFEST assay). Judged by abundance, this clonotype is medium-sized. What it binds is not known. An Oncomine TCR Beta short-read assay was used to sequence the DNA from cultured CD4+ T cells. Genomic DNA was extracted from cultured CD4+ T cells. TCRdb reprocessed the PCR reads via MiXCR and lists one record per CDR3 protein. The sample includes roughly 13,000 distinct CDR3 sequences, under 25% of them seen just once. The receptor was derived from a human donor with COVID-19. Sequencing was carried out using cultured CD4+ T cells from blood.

CDR3 in DNA: TGTGCCACCAGCAGAGATCTTACAGGGCAGGGCGGGGAGCTGTTTTTT. Amino acid sequence: CATSRDLTGQGGELFF. V is TRBV15 and J is TRBJ2-2, with D perhaps matching TRBD1 (6 bases). Trimming cost V 0 bases and J 7 bases, with 15 bases left between them. CDR1 is LNHNV and CDR2 is YYDKDF in the germline V gene (reference sequence). The CDR3 runs to 16 residues.